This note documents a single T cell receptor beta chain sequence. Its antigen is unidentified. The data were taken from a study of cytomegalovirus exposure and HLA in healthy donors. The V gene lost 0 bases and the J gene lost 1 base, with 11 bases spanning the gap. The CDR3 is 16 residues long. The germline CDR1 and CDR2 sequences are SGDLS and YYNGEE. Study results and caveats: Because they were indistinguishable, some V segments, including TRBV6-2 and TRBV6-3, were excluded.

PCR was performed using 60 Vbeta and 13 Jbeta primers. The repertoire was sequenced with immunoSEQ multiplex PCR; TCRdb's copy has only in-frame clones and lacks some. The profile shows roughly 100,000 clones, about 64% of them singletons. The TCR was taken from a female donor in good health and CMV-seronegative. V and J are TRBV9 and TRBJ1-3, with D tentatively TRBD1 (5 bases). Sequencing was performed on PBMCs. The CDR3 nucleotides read TGTGCCAGCAGCGTAGGCGGCAGGGCATCTGGAAACACCATATATTTT. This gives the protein CASSVGGRASGNTIYF.